This is a list of T cell receptor beta chains from one sample in a study of T cell changes during pregnancy in multiple sclerosis. Produced via immunoSEQ multiplex PCR; TCRdb's table is partial and in-frame only. The sample consists of about 38,000 clones, around 90% of them appearing once. The source was CD4+ T cells from peripheral blood mononuclear cells, collected after pregnancy. These receptor sequences come from a female donor in good health, enrolled as a control in a pregnancy study. Both conserved end residues are part of each CDR3. Clone size is given for some rows only: seen once, a few or many times, or a class if the clone is expanded.

size	V	J	CDR3
-	TRBV27	TRBJ2-7	CASKGGGAYEQYF
-	TRBV7-9	TRBJ1-1	CASSLAEGQGSLEAFF
-	TRBV7-2	TRBJ1-2	CASSLDGGSYGYTF
-	TRBV7-8	TRBJ1-1	CASRLGQGISNTEAFF
-	TRBV18	TRBJ1-2	CASSPPGLSGYTF
-	TRBV11-3	TRBJ2-7	CASSLVPGSYEQYF
-	TRBV7-7	TRBJ1-1	CASSLTQNTEAFF
-	TRBV27	TRBJ2-2	CASRSGGFRTGELFF
once	TRBV7-9	TRBJ2-1	CASSLGPGAYNEQFF
-	TRBV10-3	TRBJ2-2	CAIRAAENTGELFF
-	TRBV30	TRBJ1-5	CAWSTDNQPQHF
-	TRBV2	TRBJ1-6	CASRATFSRSPLHF
-	TRBV5-1	TRBJ1-2	CASSLDLGGGYGYTF
few	TRBV7-6	TRBJ2-1	CASSQGLAGGPYNEQFF
once	TRBV5-4	TRBJ1-2	CASSLEDRGGYGYTF
-	TRBV9	TRBJ2-3	CASSERGAGTDTQYF
-	TRBV9	TRBJ1-1	CASSITGGGSTEAFF
few	TRBV6-5	TRBJ1-2	CASSLGLASGYTF
once	TRBV10-3	TRBJ1-4	CAISESRVPNEKLFF
-	TRBV11-2	TRBJ2-2	CASSLLAGDGELFF
-	TRBV20-1	TRBJ2-3	CSAGSPDTQYF
-	TRBV7-2	TRBJ2-7	CASSFSYEQYF
-	TRBV6-5	TRBJ2-7	CASSSTSGAQEQYF
-	TRBV6-6	TRBJ2-1	CASSYSRVYNEQFF
-	TRBV18	TRBJ1-4	CASSPRSTNEKLFF
-	TRBV9	TRBJ2-7	CASSARDRSYEQYF
-	TRBV30	TRBJ2-3	CAGGLAVTDTQYF
once	TRBV27	TRBJ2-7	CASSPYTGTYEQYF
-	TRBV6-5	TRBJ2-6	CASSRLLSGANVLTF
-	TRBV5-6	TRBJ2-7	CASSTPGQSYEQYF
-	TRBV6-5	TRBJ2-1	CASTRERGRRNEQFF
-	TRBV25-1	TRBJ2-1	CASSDRRQVSNEQFF
-	TRBV18	TRBJ1-4	CASSPPNTGPEKLFF
-	TRBV5-1	TRBJ2-1	CASSLAGAGGVNEQFF
-	TRBV7-2	TRBJ2-2	CASSSQRSGTGELFF
-	TRBV11-2	TRBJ2-7	CASSLRGGEQYF
-	TRBV30	TRBJ1-1	CAWSDREEAFF
-	TRBV6-5	TRBJ1-6	CASSSIQGNSPLHF
-	TRBV7-9	TRBJ1-2	CASSSATLSTGTNYGYTF
-	TRBV15	TRBJ2-5	CATSGFEQGTETQYF
-	TRBV18	TRBJ2-3	CASSPPSTGGAQDTQYF
-	TRBV29-1	TRBJ1-1	CSVAKTGFWTEAFF